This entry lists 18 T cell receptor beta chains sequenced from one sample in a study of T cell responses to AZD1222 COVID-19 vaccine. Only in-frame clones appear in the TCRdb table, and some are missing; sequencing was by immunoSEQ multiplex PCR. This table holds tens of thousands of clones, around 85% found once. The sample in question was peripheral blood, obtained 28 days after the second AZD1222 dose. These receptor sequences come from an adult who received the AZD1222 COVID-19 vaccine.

The CDR3 nucleotides are TGTGCCAGCAGTTTAGAAGGGAGCTCTGGAAACACCATATATTTT. It encodes CASSLEGSSGNTIYF. The V and J genes are TRBV28 and TRBJ1-3; D call uncertain. CDR1 and CDR2 from the germline V gene are MDHEN and SYDVKM. This CDR3 is 15 amino acids long. V shed 2 bases and J shed 0 bases, with 8 bases lying between them.

The CDR3 bases are TGTGCCAGCGCCCGGGAGTATAATTCACCCCTCCACTTT. This translates into CASAREYNSPLHF. V usage is TRBV27 and J usage is TRBJ1-6; D unclear. The V end was cut by 8 bases, the J end by 4 bases, with 9 bases between. Germline CDR1 MNHEY, CDR2 SMNVEV (reference sequence). The CDR3 contains 13 residues.

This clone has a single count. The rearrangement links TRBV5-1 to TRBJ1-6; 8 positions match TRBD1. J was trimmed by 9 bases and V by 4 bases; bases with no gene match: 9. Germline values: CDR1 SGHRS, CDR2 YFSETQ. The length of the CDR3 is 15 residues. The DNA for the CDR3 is TGCGCCAGCAGCATACAGGGGGTTGAAAGTTCACCCCTCCACTTT. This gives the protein CASSIQGVESSPLHF.

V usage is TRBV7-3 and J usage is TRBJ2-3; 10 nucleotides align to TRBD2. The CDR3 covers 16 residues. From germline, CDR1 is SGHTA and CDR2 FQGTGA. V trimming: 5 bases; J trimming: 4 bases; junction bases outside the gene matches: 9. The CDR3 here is CASSPTLGLAADTQYF. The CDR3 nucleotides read TGTGCCAGCAGCCCCACCCTCGGACTAGCGGCAGATACGCAGTATTTT.

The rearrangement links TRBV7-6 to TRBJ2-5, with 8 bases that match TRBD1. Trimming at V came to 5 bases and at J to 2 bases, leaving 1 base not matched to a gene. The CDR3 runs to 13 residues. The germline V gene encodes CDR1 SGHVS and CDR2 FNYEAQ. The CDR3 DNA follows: TGTGCCAGCAGCAGGGACAGGCAAGAGACCCAGTACTTC. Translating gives CASSRDRQETQYF.

CDR3 DNA sequence: TGTGCCAGCAGCATCAGATACACAGATACGCAGTATTTT. It yields the protein CASSIRYTDTQYF. This chain uses TRBV11-3 with TRBJ2-3; no firm D call. Germline V lookup: CDR1 SGHNT, CDR2 YENEEA. There are 13 residues in the CDR3. The V end was cut by 5 bases, the J end by 2 bases, with 8 bases between.

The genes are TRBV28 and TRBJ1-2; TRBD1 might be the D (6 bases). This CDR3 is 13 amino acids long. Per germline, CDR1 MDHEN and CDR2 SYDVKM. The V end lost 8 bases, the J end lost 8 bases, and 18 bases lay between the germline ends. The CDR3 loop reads CASLNRGAGGYTF. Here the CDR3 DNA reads TGTGCCAGCTTAAATCGGGGGGCGGGCGGCTACACCTTC.

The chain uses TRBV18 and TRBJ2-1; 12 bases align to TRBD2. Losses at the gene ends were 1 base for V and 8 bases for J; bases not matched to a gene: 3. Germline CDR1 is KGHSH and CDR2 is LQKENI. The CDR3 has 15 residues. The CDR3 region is CASSPQLAGGHEQFF. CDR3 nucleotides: TGTGCCAGCTCACCACAACTAGCGGGGGGACATGAGCAGTTCTTC.

The CDR3 sequence: CAWSVSSVGQFF. DNA of the CDR3: TGTGCCTGGAGTGTATCCTCGGTGGGTCAGTTTTTT. The chain employs TRBV30 and TRBJ1-4; D is uncertain. The germline V gene has CDR1 GTSNPN and CDR2 SVGIG (reference sequence). The CDR3 consists of 12 residues. The V end was cut by 0 bases, the J end by 16 bases, with 15 bases between.

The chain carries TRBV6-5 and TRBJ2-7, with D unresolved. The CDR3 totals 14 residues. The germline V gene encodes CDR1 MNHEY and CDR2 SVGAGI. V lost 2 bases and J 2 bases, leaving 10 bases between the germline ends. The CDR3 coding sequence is TGTGCCAGCAGTTACGGTGCGAAAACCTACGAGCAGTACTTC. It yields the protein CASSYGAKTYEQYF.

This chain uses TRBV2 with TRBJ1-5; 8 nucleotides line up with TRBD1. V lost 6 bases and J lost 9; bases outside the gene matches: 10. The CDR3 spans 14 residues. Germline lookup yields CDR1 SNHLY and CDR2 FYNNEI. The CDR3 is CASRGDRLSGPQHF. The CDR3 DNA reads TGTGCCAGCAGGGGGGACAGGCTATCGGGGCCCCAGCATTTT.

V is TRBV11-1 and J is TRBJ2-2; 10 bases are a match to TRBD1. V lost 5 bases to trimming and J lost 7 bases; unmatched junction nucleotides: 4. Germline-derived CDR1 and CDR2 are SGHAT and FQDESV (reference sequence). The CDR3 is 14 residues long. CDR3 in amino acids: CASSDRGQGGELFF. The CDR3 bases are TGTGCCAGCAGCGACAGGGGGCAAGGCGGGGAGCTGTTTTTT. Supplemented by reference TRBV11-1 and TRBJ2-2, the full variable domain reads EAEVAQSPRYKITEKSQAVAFWCDPISGHATLYWYRQILGQGPELLVQFQDESVVDDSQLPKDRFSAERLKGVDSTLKIQPAELGDSAMYLCASSDRGQGGELFFGEGSRLTVL.

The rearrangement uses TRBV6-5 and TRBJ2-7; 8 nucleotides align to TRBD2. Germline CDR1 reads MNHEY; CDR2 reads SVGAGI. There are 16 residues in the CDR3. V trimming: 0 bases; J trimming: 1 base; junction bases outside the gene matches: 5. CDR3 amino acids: CASSYSVLAASYEQYF. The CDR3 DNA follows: TGTGCCAGCAGTTACTCCGTACTAGCGGCGTCCTACGAGCAGTACTTC.

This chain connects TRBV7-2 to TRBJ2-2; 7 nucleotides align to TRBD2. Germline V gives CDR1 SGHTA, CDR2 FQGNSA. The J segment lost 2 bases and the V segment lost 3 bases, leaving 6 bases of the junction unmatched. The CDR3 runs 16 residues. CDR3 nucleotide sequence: TGTGCCAGCAGCTTGGCGGGAGTTGGAAACACCGGGGAGCTGTTTTTT. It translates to CASSLAGVGNTGELFF.

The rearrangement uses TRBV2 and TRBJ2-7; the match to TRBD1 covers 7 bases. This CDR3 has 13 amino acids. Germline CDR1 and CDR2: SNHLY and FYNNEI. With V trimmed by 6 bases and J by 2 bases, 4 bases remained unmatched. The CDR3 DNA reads TGTGCCAGCAGGGAACAGGGGACCTACGAGCAGTACTTC. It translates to CASREQGTYEQYF. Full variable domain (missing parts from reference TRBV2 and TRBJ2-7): EPEVTQTPSHQVTQMGQEVILRCVPISNHLYFYWYRQILGQKVEFLVSFYNNEISEKSEIFDDQFSVERPDGSNFTLKIRSTKLEDSAMYFCASREQGTYEQYFGPGTRLTVT.

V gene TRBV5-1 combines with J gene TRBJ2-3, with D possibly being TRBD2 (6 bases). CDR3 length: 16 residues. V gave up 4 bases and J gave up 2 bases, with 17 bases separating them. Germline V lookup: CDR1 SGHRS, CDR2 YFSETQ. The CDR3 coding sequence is TGCGCCAGCAGCGTCCGACTAGAGGGGCACACAGATACGCAGTATTTT. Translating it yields CASSVRLEGHTDTQYF. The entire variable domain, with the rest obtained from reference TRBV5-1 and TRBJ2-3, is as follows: KAGVTQTPRYLIKTRGQQVTLSCSPISGHRSVSWYQQTPGQGLQFLFEYFSETQRNKGNFPGRFSGRQFSNSRSEMNVSTLELGDSALYLCASSVRLEGHTDTQYFGPGTRLTVL.

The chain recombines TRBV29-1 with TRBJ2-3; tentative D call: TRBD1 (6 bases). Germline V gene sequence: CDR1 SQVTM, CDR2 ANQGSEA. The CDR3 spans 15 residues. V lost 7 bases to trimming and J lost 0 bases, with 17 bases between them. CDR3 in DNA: TGCAGCGGGAACACAGACAGGCCTAGCACAGATACGCAGTATTTT. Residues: CSGNTDRPSTDTQYF.

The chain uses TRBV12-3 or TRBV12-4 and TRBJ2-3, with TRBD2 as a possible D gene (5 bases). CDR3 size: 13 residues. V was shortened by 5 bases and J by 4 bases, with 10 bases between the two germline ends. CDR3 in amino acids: CASSVGGPDTQYF. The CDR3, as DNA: TGTGCCAGCAGTGTCGGCGGGCCAGATACGCAGTATTTT.